These T cell receptor beta chains were read from a single sample in a study of cytomegalovirus exposure and HLA in healthy donors. The protocol was immunoSEQ multiplex PCR, while the TCRdb copy is restricted to in-frame clones and leaves out a portion. The repertoire consists of approximately 150,000 clones, with about three fifths occurring once and the leading ten covering approximately 1.7%. The sequencing input was PBMCs. The receptors were gathered from a male donor in good health and CMV-seronegative. Each CDR3 is given with its conserved first and last residue. D genes are given only for firm matches. Clone sizes are given selectively: once, few, many, or a class where the clone is expanded.

length: 14; V: TRBV5-1; J: TRBJ1-2; D: -; size: -; DNA: TGCGCCAGCCGCGGGGATGGGCTTCACTATGGCTACCCCTTC; CDR3: CASRGDGLHYGYPF
length: 11; V: TRBV7-9; J: TRBJ2-1; D: -; size: few; DNA: TGTGCCAGCCCCGTACTAAATGAGCAGTTCTTC; CDR3: CASPVLNEQFF
length: 13; V: TRBV5-4; J: TRBJ1-4; D: TRBD1; size: -; DNA: TGTGCCAGCAGCTTAAGAGGACAGGGAAAACTGTTTTTT; CDR3: CASSLRGQGKLFF
length: 18; V: TRBV25-1; J: TRBJ1-2; D: -; size: -; DNA: TGTGCCAGCAGTACCCGTAACCTTGACCATCAACTTAACTATGGCTACCCCTTC; CDR3: CASSTRNLDHQLNYGYPF
length: 15; V: TRBV28; J: TRBJ1-6; D: TRBD1; size: -; DNA: TGTGCCAGACACTACAGGGGCCCGAGGGGCTCACCCCTCCACTTT; CDR3: CARHYRGPRGSPLHF
length: 15; V: TRBV5-1; J: TRBJ2-3; D: TRBD2; size: -; DNA: TGCGCCAGCAGCTTTGGGAGGGACCGTACAGATACGCAGTATTTT; CDR3: CASSFGRDRTDTQYF
length: 13; V: TRBV10-1; J: TRBJ1-1; D: -; size: -; DNA: TGCGCCAGCAGTGCCGTCAGGGGCACTGAAGCTTTCTTT; CDR3: CASSAVRGTEAFF
length: 15; V: TRBV5-1; J: TRBJ2-7; D: TRBD1; size: -; DNA: TGCGCCAGCAGACCGGGACAGATTAATCCCGGCGAGCAGTACTTC; CDR3: CASRPGQINPGEQYF
length: 16; V: TRBV5-4; J: TRBJ2-2; D: -; size: -; DNA: TGTGCCAGCAGCCCACAATCACACCCGGGGACCGGGGAGCTGTTTTTT; CDR3: CASSPQSHPGTGELFF
length: 13; V: TRBV6-1; J: TRBJ1-5; D: -; size: -; DNA: TGTGCCAGCAGCCAGACAGGTTATCAGCCCCAGCATTTT; CDR3: CASSQTGYQPQHF
length: 16; V: TRBV28; J: TRBJ2-1; D: TRBD2; size: -; DNA: TGTGCCAGCAGTTCCTCAGCGGCGGGGGTCTACAATGAGCAGTTCTTC; CDR3: CASSSSAAGVYNEQFF
length: 15; V: TRBV12-5; J: TRBJ1-2; D: -; size: few; DNA: TGTGCTAGTGGTTTGGGTACGGGGGATAACTATGGCTACACCTTC; CDR3: CASGLGTGDNYGYTF
length: 16; V: TRBV11-2; J: TRBJ2-3; D: TRBD2; size: -; DNA: TGTGCCAGCAGCCTCACCCAGCGGGGGGGCGTGGATACGCAGTATTTT; CDR3: CASSLTQRGGVDTQYF
length: 15; V: TRBV5-6; J: TRBJ1-3; D: TRBD1; size: many; DNA: TGTGCCAGCAGCCCCCAGACAGGGGCTGGAAACACCATATATTTT; CDR3: CASSPQTGAGNTIYF
length: 13; V: TRBV6-1; J: TRBJ2-1; D: TRBD1; size: -; DNA: TGTGCCGCGCGGCAGGGGGCCCTGGATGAGCAGTTCTTC; CDR3: CAARQGALDEQFF
length: 17; V: TRBV28; J: TRBJ1-4; D: -; size: few; DNA: TGTGCCAGCAGTTTAGCCCTAGGGGGGGGAGCGGATGAAAAACTGTTTTTT; CDR3: CASSLALGGGADEKLFF
length: 16; V: TRBV7-9; J: TRBJ1-2; D: -; size: -; DNA: TGTGCCAGCAGCCCAAACCGCAGGGATTTAAGTTATGGCTACACCTTC; CDR3: CASSPNRRDLSYGYTF
length: 13; V: TRBV7-3; J: TRBJ1-2; D: -; size: -; DNA: TGTGCCAGCAGCTTAAATACAGGGTTCGGCTACACCTTC; CDR3: CASSLNTGFGYTF
length: 16; V: TRBV27; J: TRBJ2-3; D: TRBD2; size: -; DNA: TGTGCCAGCAGTTCGGCCCTAGCGGGGGCCACAGATACGCAGTATTTT; CDR3: CASSSALAGATDTQYF
length: 15; V: TRBV18; J: TRBJ2-5; D: TRBD1; size: -; DNA: TGTGCCAGCTCACCACGGGGACAGGGAGTGGAGACCCAGTACTTC; CDR3: CASSPRGQGVETQYF
length: 17; V: TRBV5-5; J: TRBJ1-6; D: -; size: -; DNA: TGTGCCAGCAGCTTCGATGGGGAGCCCTCCTATAATTCACCCCTCCACTTT; CDR3: CASSFDGEPSYNSPLHF
length: 17; V: TRBV5-6; J: TRBJ2-5; D: -; size: -; DNA: TGTGCCAGCAGCGAGTCCCGACAGCTATCAATTGTAGAGACCCAGTACTTC; CDR3: CASSESRQLSIVETQYF
length: 14; V: TRBV7-2; J: TRBJ2-1; D: -; size: few; DNA: TGTGCCAGCAGCACCGACATTAACTACAATGAGCAGTTCTTC; CDR3: CASSTDINYNEQFF
length: 12; V: TRBV7-2; J: TRBJ2-3; D: -; size: -; DNA: TGTGCCAGCAGCCCTGGCACAGATACGCAGTATTTT; CDR3: CASSPGTDTQYF
length: 13; V: TRBV25-1; J: TRBJ1-2; D: -; size: -; DNA: TGTGCCAGCAGTTCGGAGGGCCTATATGGCTACACCTTC; CDR3: CASSSEGLYGYTF
length: 12; V: TRBV11-2; J: TRBJ1-2; D: TRBD1; size: -; DNA: TGTGCCAGCAGCATTTGGACAGGCCTTTCCTTCTTC; CDR3: CASSIWTGLSFF
length: 15; V: TRBV18; J: TRBJ1-1; D: TRBD1; size: -; DNA: TGTGCCAGCTCCCCGCCGGGACAGCCGAACACTGAAGCTTTCTTT; CDR3: CASSPPGQPNTEAFF
length: 15; V: TRBV19; J: TRBJ2-7; D: -; size: -; DNA: TGTGCCAGTAGTATTAAGGGACATAGCTCCTACGAGCAGTACTTC; CDR3: CASSIKGHSSYEQYF
length: 15; V: TRBV18; J: TRBJ1-6; D: TRBD1; size: few; DNA: TGTGCCAGCTCACCGGCAGGGGGCAAAAATTCACCCCTCCACTTT; CDR3: CASSPAGGKNSPLHF
length: 14; V: TRBV7-2; J: TRBJ2-7; D: TRBD2; size: few; DNA: TGTGCCAGCAGCTTGACTAGCGGGTCCTACGAGCAGTACTTC; CDR3: CASSLTSGSYEQYF
length: 13; V: TRBV11-3; J: TRBJ1-1; D: -; size: -; DNA: TGTGCCAGCAGCTTGGACATCTTCACTGAAGCTTTCTTT; CDR3: CASSLDIFTEAFF
length: 15; V: TRBV6-1; J: TRBJ2-1; D: TRBD1; size: -; DNA: TGTGCCAGCAGTGGTGGGTCGACAGGGCACAATGAGCAGTTCTTC; CDR3: CASSGGSTGHNEQFF
length: 15; V: TRBV11-2; J: TRBJ1-6; D: TRBD1; size: -; DNA: TGTGCCAGCAGCTTACCGGGACAGGTTAATTCACCCCTCCACTTT; CDR3: CASSLPGQVNSPLHF
length: 15; V: TRBV28; J: TRBJ1-2; D: -; size: -; DNA: TGTGCCAGCAGTCCACACAGGGCATCTAACTATGGCTACACCTTC; CDR3: CASSPHRASNYGYTF
length: 15; V: TRBV5-5; J: TRBJ2-5; D: TRBD1; size: -; DNA: TGTGCCAGCAGCTTTGGACAGGGGGCAGGGGAGACCCAGTACTTC; CDR3: CASSFGQGAGETQYF
length: 15; V: TRBV4-1; J: TRBJ2-7; D: TRBD2; size: -; DNA: TGCGCCAGCGGACTAGCGGGGGGCCCTGGTTACGAGCAGTACTTC; CDR3: CASGLAGGPGYEQYF
length: 13; V: TRBV6-6; J: TRBJ1-4; D: -; size: -; DNA: TGTGCCAGCAGTACCCGGGAGGGGAGGGAACTGTTTTTT; CDR3: CASSTREGRELFF
length: 12; V: TRBV30; J: TRBJ2-7; D: -; size: -; DNA: TGTGCCTGGAGTGTCCAGGGATTCGAGCAGTACTTC; CDR3: CAWSVQGFEQYF
length: 14; V: TRBV28; J: TRBJ1-1; D: TRBD1; size: -; DNA: TGTGCCAGCAGTTCCCAGACAGGGGGCACTGAAGCTTTCTTT; CDR3: CASSSQTGGTEAFF
length: 15; V: TRBV6-5; J: TRBJ2-1; D: TRBD1; size: -; DNA: TGTGCCAGCAGGGGAACAGGGGCCGGAAACAATGAGCAGTTCTTC; CDR3: CASRGTGAGNNEQFF
length: 14; V: TRBV6-1; J: TRBJ2-7; D: -; size: -; DNA: TGTGCCAGCAGTGTTAACGGACTTGACTACGAGCAGTACTTC; CDR3: CASSVNGLDYEQYF
length: 17; V: TRBV5-1; J: TRBJ2-6; D: -; size: few; DNA: TGCGCCAGCAGCTTGGACAGGGGGGGCTCTGGGGCCAACGTCCTGACTTTC; CDR3: CASSLDRGGSGANVLTF
length: 16; V: TRBV9; J: TRBJ2-1; D: TRBD2; size: -; DNA: TGTGCCAGCAGCGCAGCTACTAGCGGGGCTGACAATGAGCAGTTCTTC; CDR3: CASSAATSGADNEQFF
length: 14; V: TRBV11-2; J: TRBJ2-1; D: TRBD1; size: -; DNA: TGTGCCAGCAGCTCCCCGGGACAGGGCGATGAGCAGTTCTTC; CDR3: CASSSPGQGDEQFF
length: 13; V: TRBV27; J: TRBJ1-2; D: -; size: -; DNA: TGTGCCAGCAGTTCACTTCCCGTTTTTGGCTACACCTTC; CDR3: CASSSLPVFGYTF
length: 14; V: TRBV5-1; J: TRBJ1-5; D: -; size: -; DNA: TGCGCCAGCAGCTTGGGTAGTGAAAATCAGCCCCAGCATTTT; CDR3: CASSLGSENQPQHF
length: 17; V: TRBV7-6; J: TRBJ1-2; D: TRBD1; size: -; DNA: TGTGCCAGCAGCATAACTCCGACAGGGGCTGTGGGTTATGGCTACACCTTC; CDR3: CASSITPTGAVGYGYTF
length: 18; V: TRBV5-4; J: TRBJ2-3; D: TRBD2; size: -; DNA: TGTGCCAGCAGCTTCCGGGTTAGCGGGGGGGCTGACACAGATACGCAGTATTTT; CDR3: CASSFRVSGGADTDTQYF
length: 13; V: TRBV7-7; J: TRBJ1-5; D: TRBD1; size: -; DNA: TGTGCTAGCAGCTCAGGACAGGATCAGCCCCAGCATTTT; CDR3: CASSSGQDQPQHF
length: 13; V: TRBV21-1; J: TRBJ1-5; D: -; size: -; DNA: TGTGCCAGCAGCAAAGGGGAGGGTCAGCCCCAGCATTTT; CDR3: CASSKGEGQPQHF
length: 13; V: TRBV5-6; J: TRBJ2-2; D: -; size: once; DNA: TGTGCCAGCAGCTCTTATCACACCGGGGAGCTGTTTTTT; CDR3: CASSSYHTGELFF
length: 14; V: TRBV7-8; J: TRBJ1-1; D: -; size: once; DNA: TGTGCCAGCAGCTTAGTGGGGGGAGGCACTGAAGCTTTCTTT; CDR3: CASSLVGGGTEAFF
length: 16; V: TRBV5-5; J: TRBJ2-2; D: -; size: once; DNA: TGTGCCAGCAGCTTCGCGGCAGGGGCGAACACCGGGGAGCTGTTTTTT; CDR3: CASSFAAGANTGELFF
length: 17; V: TRBV6-1; J: TRBJ2-7; D: -; size: -; DNA: TGTGCCAGCAGTGGCCCGTCCCGATATACCCGGGCCTACGAGCAGTACTTC; CDR3: CASSGPSRYTRAYEQYF
length: 15; V: TRBV27; J: TRBJ2-4; D: -; size: -; DNA: TGTGCCAGCAGTGCAAACAGGGTTGCCAAAAACATTCAGTACTTC; CDR3: CASSANRVAKNIQYF
length: 17; V: TRBV5-6; J: TRBJ1-1; D: TRBD1; size: -; DNA: TGTGCCAGCAGCTTGGAGGTGACAGGGGTGTTAGGCACTGAAGCTTTCTTT; CDR3: CASSLEVTGVLGTEAFF
length: 15; V: TRBV5-5; J: TRBJ1-2; D: -; size: -; DNA: TGTGCCAGCAGCTTGGGAAACGTCGGCGGCTATGGCTACACCTTC; CDR3: CASSLGNVGGYGYTF
length: 13; V: TRBV6-1; J: TRBJ1-6; D: -; size: once; DNA: TGTGCCAGCCGACGGGAGTTGGGATCACCCCTCCACTTT; CDR3: CASRRELGSPLHF
length: 19; V: TRBV19; J: TRBJ2-2; D: TRBD2; size: -; DNA: TGTGCCAGTAGTATACGGGGCGGGGGAGGACTTACGAACACCGGGGAGCTGTTTTTT; CDR3: CASSIRGGGGLTNTGELFF